This entry concerns a single T cell receptor beta chain. Clones were read by immunoSEQ multiplex PCR, and TCRdb kept only the in-frame ones, dropping some. The table includes 90,000 to 100,000 clones, roughly 90% detected once. This sample is part of a study of T cell changes during pregnancy in multiple sclerosis. Germline loops: CDR1 SGDLS, CDR2 YYNGEE. This CDR3 region has 12 residues. V was clipped by 9 bases and J by 4 bases, with 13 bases between them. The material was peripheral blood, obtained in the first trimester of pregnancy. The sequence was obtained from a female donor with multiple sclerosis, enrolled in a pregnancy study. The chain recombines TRBV9 with TRBJ2-5; D is uncertain. The CDR3 DNA is TGTGCCACACAAGGAGCGTTAGAGACCCAGTACTTC. Its protein product is CATQGALETQYF.